These 5 T cell receptor beta chains originate from one sample sequenced in a study of tumor and adjacent non-tumor tissue in lung cancer. RNA was extracted from bulk tissue without any cell sorting. More than 3 cm separated this lung sample from the edge of the tumor. The library came from three nested PCR rounds adapted from ARM-PCR protocols. TCRdb re-derived calls from the multiplex PCR reads in MiXCR, one entry per CDR3 protein. The sample lists more than 85,000 distinct CDR3 sequences; about 65% were seen once. Sequenced input: distant non-tumor lung tissue. The receptors come from a man between 60 and 70 years old with non-small cell lung cancer.

This clonotype showed up many times. The chain recombines TRBV11-2 with TRBJ1-1; weak D call: TRBD1 (6 bases). Deletions cut 5 bases from V and 4 bases from J, with 11 bases between. The V gene's germline CDR1 is SGHAT and CDR2 FQNNGV. CDR3 length equals 13 residues. The CDR3 loop reads CASSLGGITEAFF. In nucleotides, the CDR3 is TGTGCCAGCAGCCTAGGGGGGATCACTGAAGCTTTCTTT.

The rearrangement links TRBV29-1 to TRBJ2-6, with unresolved D. Germline V CDR1 and CDR2: SQVTM, ANQGSEA. The CDR3 sequence is 14 residues long. CDR3 nucleotide sequence: TGCAGTGTTTATAGGGACTCTGGGGCCAACGTCCTGACTTTC. Translating it yields CSVYRDSGANVLTF.

Regarding this clonotype: The junction differs from germline at one of its ends, possibly a read error. The chain employs TRBV4-1 and TRBJ1-6; possibly TRBD1 for D (6 bases). This CDR3 region has 15 residues. Germline V gives CDR1 MGHRA, CDR2 YSYEKL. CDR3 region: CASRQVNRESSPLHF. CDR3 DNA: TGCGCTAGCAGACAAGTTAACAGGGAGAGTTCACCCCTCCACTTT.

Concerning this clonotype: The junction departs from the called germline gene at one end, perhaps through a read error. V gene TRBV11-3 combines with J gene TRBJ1-1, with unresolved D. This CDR3 region has 13 residues. Germline CDR1 SGHNT, CDR2 YENEEA. This chain's CDR3 is CASSFQNNTEAFF. In DNA, the CDR3 is TGTGCCAGCAGCTTCCAGAACAACACTGAAGCATTCTTT.

The rearrangement uses TRBV28 and TRBJ2-7, with D tentatively TRBD2 (6 bases). The CDR3 has 14 amino acids. V was pared by 3 bases and J by 4 bases, with 13 bases between. Germline V gene data show CDR1 as MDHEN and CDR2 as SYDVKM. CDR3 protein: CASSLAASVYEQYF. The DNA of the CDR3 is TGTGCCAGCAGTTTGGCGGCTAGCGTGTACGAGCAGTACTTC.